Given below is one TCR beta chain in context. This clonotype was seen more than once but under ten times. Its antigen is currently not known. No base qualities exist here, and no much larger clone lies one base off it. The sample originates from a study of blood T cells in healthy people across ages (dated by TCRdb to about 2015). Regarding the study in general: In model experiments, roughly one uniquely barcoded TCR beta cDNA molecule per two T cells was captured by template switching. The donors were split into four age groups: young (average around 15 years), middle-aged (39), aged (approximately 60) and long-lived (approximately 80). Donors of different ages were randomly distributed across sequencing lanes to avoid experimental bias. Two additional independent replicas of 1 million unique cDNA reads from the same blood draw were analyzed for two donors (one aged 18 to 30 and one aged 80 or older). Using deep sequencing normalized with unique cDNA molecular identifiers, the study measured how TCR beta repertoire diversity changes with age. Results and caveats for the whole study, not just this receptor: Conclusive comparison of naive and antigen-experienced compartments was prevented by the profiling of bulk unsorted PBMCs. Compared with the aged group, more naive CD4+ T cells, fewer expanded clones and increased TCR diversity were shown by the long-lived group, suggesting age selection. A strong correlation was found between observed TCR beta diversity and the percentage of naive T cells measured by flow cytometry. As age increased, observed TCR beta diversity per million T cells dropped in a roughly linear way, and a significant reduction was already evident by age 40. Because the CMV infection status of the donors was unknown, age-related changes in expanded clonotypes may potentially have been confounded. Estimates of total diversity from one million sequenced T cells were regarded as lower bounds and underestimates.

The library was made by 5' RACE. Instrument used: Illumina HiSeq 2500. A second PCR of about 7 to 12 cycles was run with a J-beta primer mix and a sample-barcoded 5' primer. Each TCR beta cDNA molecule received a unique molecular identifier from a template-switch 5' adaptor carrying 12 random nucleotides. Each sample yielded at least 3 million CDR3-containing paired-end reads. First-strand cDNA was synthesized from all RNA with the Mint cDNA synthesis kit, primed by a TRBC-specific oligonucleotide. Following uracil-DNA glycosylase treatment, all cDNA underwent a first 18-cycle PCR with the universal primers M1SS and BC2_uni_R. The authors' pipeline ran thus. For normalization, 1 million high-quality reads were randomly selected from each sample, with every read carrying a distinct molecular identifier. Instead of being binned into consensus sequences, reads that shared molecular identifiers were thrown out. MiTCR, set to a Q25 quality threshold and the strictest error-elimination algorithm, was used for CDR3 identification, clonotype clustering and error correction. Lower-bound total TCR beta diversity was estimated with a nonparametric unseen species model using Euler transformation. In TCRdb, the public reads were trimmed at Q25 with fastp and aligned with MiXCR, with productive beta chains retained. When rows share a CDR3 protein, they turn into one entry using the most common DNA and genes. The V and J calls were not made by the authors but by TCRdb's processing. This sample is represented by roughly 2 million distinct CDR3 sequences; 40% to 55% of them were singletons. In total, the top ten clones hold more than 2% of the sample.

V was cut back by 10 bases and J by 5 bases, leaving a gap of 12 bases between them. Looking up the germline V gene yields CDR1 MNHNS and CDR2 SASEGT. From the cysteine up to the phenylalanine, the CDR3 has a length of 11 residues. The sequence is cut down to CDR3 DNA, 33 bases in frame from base 1. The donors were under 40 Caucasian individuals from Russia, aged roughly 6 to 100 years, who were systemically healthy. Each donor gave ten milliliters of peripheral blood, collected into EDTA-treated Vacutainer tubes. Ficoll-Paque density-gradient centrifugation was used to isolate PBMCs, with at least 6 million obtained per sample. Trizol reagent was used to extract total RNA from the PBMCs, yielding at least 6 micrograms per sample. Naive CD45RAhigh/CD27high T cell percentages were measured by flow cytometry on a PBMC aliquot from every donor.

The rearrangement combines TRBV6-1 with TRBJ2-7; the best D guess is TRBD1, with 7 bases matching. The sample was blood. The receptor was isolated from a woman aged 40 to 50 in good health. The CDR3 reads CATFRGDEQYF. The DNA sequence follows: TGTGCCACCTTCAGGGGGGACGAGCAGTACTTC.